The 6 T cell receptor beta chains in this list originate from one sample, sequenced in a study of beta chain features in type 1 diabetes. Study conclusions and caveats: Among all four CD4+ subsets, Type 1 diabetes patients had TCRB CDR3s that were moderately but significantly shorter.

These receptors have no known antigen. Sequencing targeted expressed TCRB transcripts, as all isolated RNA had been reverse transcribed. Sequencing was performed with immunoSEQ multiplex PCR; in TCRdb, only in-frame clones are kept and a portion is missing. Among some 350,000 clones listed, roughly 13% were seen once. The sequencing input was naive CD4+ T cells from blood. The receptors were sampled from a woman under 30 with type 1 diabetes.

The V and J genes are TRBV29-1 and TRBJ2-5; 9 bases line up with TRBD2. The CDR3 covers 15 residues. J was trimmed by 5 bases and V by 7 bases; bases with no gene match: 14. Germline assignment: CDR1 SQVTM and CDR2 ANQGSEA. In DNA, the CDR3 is TGCAGCGCCCAAACGGGCGCGGGAGGGCCTGAGACCCAGTACTTC. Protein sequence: CSAQTGAGGPETQYF.

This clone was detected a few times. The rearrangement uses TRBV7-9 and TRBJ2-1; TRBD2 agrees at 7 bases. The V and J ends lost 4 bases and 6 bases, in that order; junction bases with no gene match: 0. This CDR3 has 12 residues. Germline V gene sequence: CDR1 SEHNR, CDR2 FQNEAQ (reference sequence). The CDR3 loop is CASSSGGNEQFF. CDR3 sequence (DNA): TGTGCCAGCAGCTCGGGGGGCAATGAGCAGTTCTTC.

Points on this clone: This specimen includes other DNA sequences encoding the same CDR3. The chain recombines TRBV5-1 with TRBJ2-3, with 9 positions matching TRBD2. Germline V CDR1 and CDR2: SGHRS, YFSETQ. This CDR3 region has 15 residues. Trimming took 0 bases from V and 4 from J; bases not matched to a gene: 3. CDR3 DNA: TGCGCCAGCAGCTTGGGGGGACTAGCAGCAGATACGCAGTATTTT. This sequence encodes CASSLGGLAADTQYF.

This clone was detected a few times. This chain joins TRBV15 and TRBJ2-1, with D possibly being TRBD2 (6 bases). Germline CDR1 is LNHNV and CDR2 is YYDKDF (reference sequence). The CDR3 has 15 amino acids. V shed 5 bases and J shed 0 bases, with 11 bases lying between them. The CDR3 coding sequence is TGTGCCACCAGCGATAGCGGACTCTCCTACAATGAGCAGTTCTTC. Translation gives CATSDSGLSYNEQFF.

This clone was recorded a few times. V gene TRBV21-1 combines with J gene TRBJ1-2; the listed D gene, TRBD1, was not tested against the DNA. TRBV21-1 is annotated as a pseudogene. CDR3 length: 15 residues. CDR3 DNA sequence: TGTGCCAGCAGCAAAGAGGACAGGGAGGGCTATGGCTACACCTTC. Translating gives CASSKEDREGYGYTF.

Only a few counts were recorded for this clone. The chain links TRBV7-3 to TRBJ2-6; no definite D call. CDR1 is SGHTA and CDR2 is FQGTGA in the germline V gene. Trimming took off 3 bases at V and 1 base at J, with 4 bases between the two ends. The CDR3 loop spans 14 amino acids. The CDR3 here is CASSFQSGANVLTF. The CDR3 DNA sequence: TGTGCCAGCAGCTTCCAGTCTGGGGCCAACGTCCTGACTTTC.